Listed here are 21 T cell receptor beta chains from one sample, sequenced in a study of blood T cell repertoires in COVID-19. Generated by immunoSEQ multiplex PCR, the TCRdb table keeps only in-frame clones and is missing some. Altogether under 300,000 clones are present, approximately 80% being singletons, with the ten largest covering roughly 9.6%. The sequencing sample was made of peripheral blood. Receptor source: a woman of 80 years or more with acute or convalescent COVID-19.

J is TRBJ2-4 and V is TRBV6-6; D perhaps matches TRBD2 (6 bases). Trimming removed 0 bases at V and 1 base at J, with 10 bases between. CDR1 MNHNY and CDR2 SVGAGI come from the germline V gene (reference sequence). There are 16 residues in the CDR3. For the CDR3, the DNA is TGTGCCAGCAGTTACTCCGGGGGTTTGGCCAAAAACATTCAGTACTTC. Translating it yields CASSYSGGLAKNIQYF.

The sample holds one count of this clone. The rearrangement uses TRBV5-5 and TRBJ1-2; possibly TRBD1 for D (5 bases). V lost 1 base and J lost 5, with 12 bases in between. CDR3 length equals 14 residues. Germline V gives CDR1 SGHKS, CDR2 YYEKEE (reference sequence). CDR3 sequence: CASSLLGGRYGYTF. Written as DNA, the CDR3 is TGTGCCAGCAGCTTGCTCGGGGGGAGATATGGCTACACCTTC.

CDR3 in amino acids: CASSFRQGSSYNEQFF. DNA for the CDR3: TGTGCCAGTAGTTTCCGACAGGGAAGCTCCTACAATGAGCAGTTCTTC. The chain has TRBV19 and TRBJ2-1; 7 bases align to TRBD1. CDR1 LNHDA and CDR2 SQIVND come from the germline V gene (reference sequence). The CDR3 has 16 residues. V shed 5 bases and J 0 bases; nucleotides not matched to a gene: 7.

V gene TRBV7-2 combines with J gene TRBJ2-2; TRBD1 agrees at 10 bases. V dropped 1 base and J dropped 7; count of bases not matched to a gene: 6. This CDR3 spans 16 amino acids. Germline loops: CDR1 SGHTA, CDR2 FQGNSA. In DNA form, the CDR3 reads TGTGCCAGCAGCTTAGATCGACAGGGGGCAGGCGGGGAGCTGTTTTTT. Amino acid sequence: CASSLDRQGAGGELFF.

The chain has TRBV7-4 and TRBJ1-3; D remains ambiguous. Germline V gene lookup returns CDR1 SGHVT and CDR2 SQSDAQ. The CDR3 has 16 amino acids. Trimming took 5 bases from V and 0 from J, leaving 14 bases between them. The CDR3 DNA reads as TGTGCCAGCAGCCCAGAGGCCGGGAGCTCTGGAAACACCATATATTTT. This codes for CASSPEAGSSGNTIYF.

The chain uses TRBV5-1 and TRBJ2-7; 9 positions match TRBD1. From germline, CDR1 is SGHRS and CDR2 YFSETQ. V shed 5 bases, J shed 5 bases, and the junction held 5 bases outside the gene matches. The CDR3 has 13 amino acids. In DNA form, the CDR3 reads TGCGCCAGCAGACCAGGGACAGGGAACGAGCAGTACTTC. Its protein product is CASRPGTGNEQYF.

DNA of the CDR3: TGTGCCAGCAGCCCTAAAGCGAACACTGAAGCTTTCTTT. It is translated as CASSPKANTEAFF. The V and J genes are TRBV7-8 and TRBJ1-1, with no clear D. The CDR3 runs 13 residues. The V gene's germline CDR1 is SGHVS and CDR2 FQNEAQ. V lost 5 bases and J 1 base, leaving 8 bases between the germline ends.

The V call is TRBV11-3, the J call TRBJ2-2, with D possibly matching TRBD2 (6 bases). The V end lost 1 base, the J end lost 6 bases, and 12 bases lay between the germline ends. Germline assignment: CDR1 SGHNT and CDR2 YENEEA. The CDR3 length is 15 residues. The CDR3 DNA sequence: TGTGCCAGCAGCTTAGGGGGGAGGAGTGCCGGGGAGCTGTTTTTT. As protein: CASSLGGRSAGELFF.

This clone was observed a single time. The V and J genes are TRBV15 and TRBJ2-1, with 11 bases fitting TRBD2. This CDR3 is 17 amino acids long. Looked up from germline, CDR1 is LNHNV and CDR2 is YYDKDF (reference sequence). V was clipped by 0 bases and J by 5 bases; unmatched bases: 6. The CDR3, as DNA: TGTGCCACCAGCAGAGATAGCGGGGGGGCCAGGAACAATGAGCAGTTCTTC. Translating gives CATSRDSGGARNNEQFF.

The rearrangement joins TRBV2 to TRBJ2-1, with 7 bases matching TRBD2. The V segment lost 7 bases and the J segment 9 bases; nucleotides outside the gene matches: 6. The germline gives CDR1 SNHLY, CDR2 FYNNEI. The CDR3 covers 12 residues. CDR3 coding DNA: TGTGCCAGCAACTGGGAGGGTGGTGAGCAGTTCTTC. It specifies CASNWEGGEQFF.

The chain is built from TRBV24-1 and TRBJ2-7, with 9 nucleotides matching TRBD2. Germline V CDR1 and CDR2: KGHDR, SFDVKD. This CDR3 has 15 residues. The V gene end was trimmed by 4 bases and the J gene end by 2 bases; junction bases not matched to a gene: 5. In nucleotides, the CDR3 is TGTGCCACCAGTGACGGACTAGCGAGTGCCTACGAGCAGTACTTC. Encoded protein: CATSDGLASAYEQYF.

The chain employs TRBV4-1 and TRBJ2-7, with D possibly matching TRBD1 (6 bases). Trimming removed 6 bases from V and 0 bases from J, with 27 bases in between. Germline CDR1 MGHRA, CDR2 YSYEKL. This CDR3 has 19 amino acids. Here the CDR3 DNA reads TGCGCCAGCAGTCCCAGCCAGAGCCCAGGGGCCCGTCGCTCCTACGAGCAGTACTTC. This codes for CASSPSQSPGARRSYEQYF.

This chain connects TRBV18 to TRBJ1-5; D uncertain. This CDR3 is 14 amino acids long. With 5 bases removed from V and 4 bases from J, the gap between germline ends came to 12 bases. The germline gives CDR1 KGHSH, CDR2 LQKENI. The CDR3 DNA is TGTGCCAGCTCATCCCTCGAAGAGAATCAGCCCCAGCATTTT. Protein sequence: CASSSLEENQPQHF.

The rearrangement uses TRBV19 and TRBJ1-2; TRBD1 might be the D (6 bases). The V gene's germline CDR1 is LNHDA and CDR2 SQIVND (reference sequence). The germline V and J ends were trimmed by 5 bases and 5 bases, with 24 bases remaining between them. The CDR3 sequence is 17 residues long. The DNA of the CDR3 is TGTGCCAGTAGTCAATCCCCTCCAGGGGCGCTGCCGTATGGCTACACCTTC. Its protein product is CASSQSPPGALPYGYTF.

The chain is built from TRBV4-2 and TRBJ2-2; possibly TRBD2 for D (5 bases). This CDR3 contains 17 residues. Germline V gives CDR1 LGHNA, CDR2 YNFKEQ. Trimming removed 0 bases at V and 4 bases at J, with 15 bases between. DNA of the CDR3: TGTGCCAGCAGCCAAGAGGGAGACACGGGGATCACCGGGGAGCTGTTTTTT. It specifies CASSQEGDTGITGELFF.

This CDR3 is CASTQTVTYEQYF. In nucleotides, the CDR3 is TGTGCCAGCACCCAGACTGTTACCTACGAGCAGTACTTC. The rearrangement joins TRBV7-9 to TRBJ2-7; D gene uncertain. The germline V gene has CDR1 SEHNR and CDR2 FQNEAQ (reference sequence). This CDR3 contains 13 residues. V was trimmed by 7 bases and J by 2 bases, leaving 12 bases between them.

The chain has TRBV5-4 and TRBJ2-1; D is ambiguous. The CDR3 is made up of 12 amino acids. Germline V gene lookup returns CDR1 SGHNT and CDR2 YYREEE (reference sequence). V shed 6 bases and J shed 5 bases, with 9 bases lying between them. Here the CDR3 reads CASTFLNNEQFF. The CDR3 bases are TGTGCCAGCACCTTTTTAAACAATGAGCAGTTCTTC.

In this sample, this clone turned up a few times. J is TRBJ1-1 and V is TRBV27; 8 bases line up with TRBD1. J lost 5 bases, V lost 5 bases, and 13 bases had no gene match. There are 16 residues in the CDR3. Germline V CDR1 and CDR2: MNHEY, SMNVEV (reference sequence). The CDR3 protein is CASSPSGRGRETEAFF. CDR3 coding DNA: TGTGCCAGCAGTCCCTCCGGCAGGGGGCGAGAAACTGAAGCTTTCTTT.

This clone turned up a few times. The chain couples TRBV6-2 or TRBV6-3 to TRBJ2-6; 7 positions match TRBD2. This CDR3 contains 20 residues. Germline V CDR1 and CDR2: MNHEY, SVGEGT. The V gene end was trimmed by 6 bases and the J gene end by 1 base; junction bases not matched to a gene: 18. The CDR3 DNA sequence: TGTGCCAGCAGCCCCCCCCCGCGGGGAGGGTGGAGGTCTGGGGCCAACGTCCTGACTTTC. Translation gives CASSPPPRGGWRSGANVLTF.

V is TRBV18 and J is TRBJ2-5; D call uncertain. Trimming shortened V by 9 bases and J by 2 bases, and 10 bases separated the two germline ends. Germline V gene lookup returns CDR1 KGHSH and CDR2 LQKENI. This CDR3 spans 12 amino acids. CDR3 region: CASGPIQETQYF. CDR3 nucleotides: TGTGCCAGTGGGCCGATACAAGAGACCCAGTACTTC.

The rearrangement joins TRBV5-4 to TRBJ1-3, with D hard to call. The CDR3 runs 16 residues. Germline assignment: CDR1 SGHNT and CDR2 YYREEE (reference sequence). V was shortened by 0 bases and J by 0 bases, with 10 bases between the two germline ends. The CDR3 spells CASSLEAGSSGNTIYF. For the CDR3, the DNA is TGTGCCAGCAGCTTGGAGGCGGGGAGCTCTGGAAACACCATATATTTT.